The 9 T cell receptor beta chains in this list originate from one sample, sequenced in a study of CD8+ T cells in alopecia areata. Following RNA extraction, reverse transcription yielded cDNA that acted as the sequencing template. Only in-frame clones appear in the TCRdb table, and some are missing; sequencing was by immunoSEQ multiplex PCR. The repertoire has some 130,000 clones, about 51% of them found once; the top ten carry about a sixth. Regarding treatment: oral pan-JAK inhibitor, 5-10 mg twice daily. Material: CD8+ T cells sorted from blood, obtained at week 4, from a patient treated with tofacitinib. The source is a human donor with alopecia areata.

The chain links TRBV15 to TRBJ1-6, with D perhaps TRBD1 (5 bases). CDR3 length: 14 residues. CDR1 is LNHNV and CDR2 is YYDKDF in the germline V gene (reference sequence). Between the trimmed V and J ends, which lost 1 base and 11 bases, there was a span of 12 bases. The chain's CDR3 is CATSRGEGQAPLHF. In DNA form, the CDR3 reads TGTGCCACCAGCAGAGGAGAGGGGCAGGCACCCCTCCACTTT.

The chain carries TRBV13 and TRBJ2-7, with 7 bases that match TRBD1. The ends lost 4 bases at V and 4 bases at J; junction bases unmatched: 7. The CDR3 is made up of 14 amino acids. Germline assignment: CDR1 PRHDT and CDR2 FYEKMQ (reference sequence). CDR3 sequence: CASSYGDRGYEQYF. DNA of the CDR3: TGTGCCAGCAGCTACGGGGACAGAGGATACGAGCAGTACTTC.

This clone was detected only once. CDR3 protein: CASSHRGGSYEQYF. CDR3 sequence (DNA): TGCGCCAGCAGCCACCGGGGGGGCTCCTACGAGCAGTACTTC. The chain combines TRBV4-1 with TRBJ2-7, with TRBD2 identical over 8 bases. Germline lookup yields CDR1 MGHRA and CDR2 YSYEKL. The CDR3 sequence is 14 residues long. The V and J ends lost 3 bases and 0 bases, in that order; junction bases with no gene match: 1.

This clone was observed a few times. This chain joins TRBV29-1 and TRBJ1-2; a possible D gene is TRBD1 (5 bases). From germline, CDR1 is SQVTM and CDR2 ANQGSEA. This CDR3 comprises 12 residues. With 4 bases removed from V and 8 bases from J, the gap between germline ends came to 14 bases. The CDR3 nucleotides read TGCAGCGTTGCGCAGGGTCTCTGGGGCTACACCTTC. It encodes CSVAQGLWGYTF.

V is TRBV11-2 and J is TRBJ1-5; D call uncertain. V was clipped by 1 base and J by 1 base, with 5 bases between them. From germline, CDR1 is SGHAT and CDR2 FQNNGV. The CDR3 consists of 14 residues. The CDR3 DNA sequence: TGTGCCAGCAGCTTAGGGGAGAGCAATCAGCCCCAGCATTTT. As protein: CASSLGESNQPQHF. The variable domain in full, with the rest retrieved from reference TRBV11-2 and TRBJ1-5, is EAGVAQSPRYKIIEKRQSVAFWCNPISGHATLYWYQQILGQGPKLLIQFQNNGVVDDSQLPKDRFSAERLKGVDSTLKIQPAKLEDSAVYLCASSLGESNQPQHFGDGTRLSIL.

The genes are TRBV19 and TRBJ2-7; TRBD1 aligns across 7 bases. Looked up from germline, CDR1 is LNHDA and CDR2 is SQIVND (reference sequence). V gave up 7 bases and J gave up 7 bases; unmatched junction bases: 13. The CDR3 has 14 residues. CDR3 nucleotide sequence: TGTGCCAGTACCCCACGGGACAGTGTGGGGGAGCAGTACTTC. It encodes CASTPRDSVGEQYF.

The V and J genes are TRBV30 and TRBJ2-1; 7 positions match TRBD1. CDR3 size: 14 residues. V shed 5 bases, J shed 0 bases, and the junction held 4 bases outside the gene matches. CDR1 is GTSNPN, CDR2 SVGIG, per germline (reference sequence). The CDR3 DNA reads as TGTGCCTGGGTGACAGGGAGCTCCTACAATGAGCAGTTCTTC. Its translation is CAWVTGSSYNEQFF.

This clone came up a few times. Other DNA sequences within the sample encode an identical CDR3. The genes are TRBV5-4 and TRBJ2-2; 7 positions agree with TRBD2. V shed 1 base, J shed 3 bases, and the junction held 3 bases outside the gene matches. CDR3 length equals 15 residues. Per germline, CDR1 SGHNT and CDR2 YYREEE (reference sequence). The CDR3 loop reads CASSLKGRDTGELFF. In DNA, the CDR3 is TGTGCCAGCAGCTTGAAGGGGAGGGACACCGGGGAGCTGTTTTTT.

The rearrangement joins TRBV30 to TRBJ2-7, with D possibly being TRBD1 or TRBD2 (6 bases each). Looked up from germline, CDR1 is GTSNPN and CDR2 is SVGIG (reference sequence). The CDR3 is 13 residues long. Trimming took 0 bases from V and 7 from J, leaving 13 bases between them. This CDR3 is CAWSVRGALEQYF. The CDR3 region has the DNA TGTGCCTGGAGTGTTAGGGGGGCCTTAGAGCAGTACTTC.